Sequencing of this TCR beta chain was carried out in a study of blood T cell repertoires in COVID-19. V gave up 1 base and J gave up 6 bases; unmatched junction bases: 8. The CDR3 has 14 amino acids. CDR1 and CDR2 (germline): GTSNPN, SVGIG (reference sequence). This clone was observed once. Sequenced by immunoSEQ multiplex PCR; TCRdb stores in-frame clones only, minus some. The table has around 250,000 clones, around 86% seen once. The receptor's source is a man between 18 and 35 years old who had recovered from COVID-19. This rearrangement joins TRBV30 to TRBJ1-2, with 7 bases aligning to TRBD1. Sequenced: PBMCs or T cells enriched from blood (not recorded which). The CDR3 sequence: CAWSEGSRGDGYTF. In DNA, the CDR3 is TGTGCCTGGAGTGAGGGGTCCAGGGGGGATGGCTACACCTTC.